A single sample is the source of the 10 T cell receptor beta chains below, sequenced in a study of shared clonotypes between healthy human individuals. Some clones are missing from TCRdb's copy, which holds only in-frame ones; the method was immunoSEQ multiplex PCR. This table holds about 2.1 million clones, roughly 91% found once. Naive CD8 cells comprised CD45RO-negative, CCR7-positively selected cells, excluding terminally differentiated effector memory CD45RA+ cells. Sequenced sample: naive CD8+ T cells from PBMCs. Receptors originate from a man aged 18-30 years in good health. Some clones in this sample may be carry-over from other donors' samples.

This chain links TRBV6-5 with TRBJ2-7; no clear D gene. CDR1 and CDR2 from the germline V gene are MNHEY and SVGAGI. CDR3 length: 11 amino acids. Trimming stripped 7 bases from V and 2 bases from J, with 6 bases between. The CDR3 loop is CASNGPYEQYF. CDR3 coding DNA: TGTGCCAGCAATGGGCCCTACGAGCAGTACTTC.

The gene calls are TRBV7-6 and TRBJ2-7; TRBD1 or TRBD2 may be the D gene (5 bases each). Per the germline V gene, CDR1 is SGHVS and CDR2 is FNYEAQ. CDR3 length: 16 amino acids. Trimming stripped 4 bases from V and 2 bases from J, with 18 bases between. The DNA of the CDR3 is TGTGCCAGCAGCTCGCCTTCGGGACCTACTCCCTACGAGCAGTACTTC. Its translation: CASSSPSGPTPYEQYF. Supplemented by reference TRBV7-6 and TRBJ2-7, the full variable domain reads GAGVSQSPRYKVTKRGQDVALRCDPISGHVSLYWYRQALGQGPEFLTYFNYEAQQDKSGLPNDRFSAERPEGSISTLTIQRTEQRDSAMYRCASSSPSGPTPYEQYFGPGTRLTVT.

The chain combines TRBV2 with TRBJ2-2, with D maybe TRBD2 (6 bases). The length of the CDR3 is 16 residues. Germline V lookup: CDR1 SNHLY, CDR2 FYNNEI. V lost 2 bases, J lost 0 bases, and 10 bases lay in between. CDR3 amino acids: CASSERRAPNTGELFF. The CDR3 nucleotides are TGTGCCAGCAGTGAAAGGAGGGCCCCGAACACCGGGGAGCTGTTTTTT. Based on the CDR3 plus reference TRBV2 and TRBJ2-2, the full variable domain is EPEVTQTPSHQVTQMGQEVILRCVPISNHLYFYWYRQILGQKVEFLVSFYNNEISEKSEIFDDQFSVERPDGSNFTLKIRSTKLEDSAMYFCASSERRAPNTGELFFGEGSRLTVL.

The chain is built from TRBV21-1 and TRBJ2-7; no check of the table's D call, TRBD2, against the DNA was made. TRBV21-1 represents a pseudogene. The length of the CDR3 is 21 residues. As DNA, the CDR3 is TGTGCCAGCAGCAAAGGAACGCTTTTTCGACTAGCGGGAGCCAGAATCTACGAGCAGTACTTC. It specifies CASSKGTLFRLAGARIYEQYF.

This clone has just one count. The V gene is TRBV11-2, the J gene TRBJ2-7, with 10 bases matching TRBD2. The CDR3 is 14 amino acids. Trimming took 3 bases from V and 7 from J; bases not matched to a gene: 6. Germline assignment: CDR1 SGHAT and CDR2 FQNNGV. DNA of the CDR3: TGTGCCAGCAGCTTCGGGACTAGCGCCCATGAGCAGTACTTC. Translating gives CASSFGTSAHEQYF.

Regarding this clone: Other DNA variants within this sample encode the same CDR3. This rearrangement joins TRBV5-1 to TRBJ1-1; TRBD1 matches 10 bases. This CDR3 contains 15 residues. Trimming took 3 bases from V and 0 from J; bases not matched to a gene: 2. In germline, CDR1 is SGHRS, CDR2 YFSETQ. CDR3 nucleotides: TGCGCCAGCAGCTCCGACAGGGGGCTGAACACTGAAGCTTTCTTT. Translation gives CASSSDRGLNTEAFF.

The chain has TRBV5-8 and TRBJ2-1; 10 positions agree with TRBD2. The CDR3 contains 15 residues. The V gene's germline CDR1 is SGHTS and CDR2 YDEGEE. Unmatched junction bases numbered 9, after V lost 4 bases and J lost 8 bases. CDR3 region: CASSPASGSPDEQFF. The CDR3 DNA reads TGTGCCAGCAGCCCAGCTAGCGGGAGTCCGGATGAGCAGTTCTTC.

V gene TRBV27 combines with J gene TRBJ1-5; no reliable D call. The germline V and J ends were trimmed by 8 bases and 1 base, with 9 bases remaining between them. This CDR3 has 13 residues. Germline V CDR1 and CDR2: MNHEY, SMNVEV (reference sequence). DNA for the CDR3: TGTGCCAGCGCGTACAAAAGCAATCAGCCCCAGCATTTT. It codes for CASAYKSNQPQHF.

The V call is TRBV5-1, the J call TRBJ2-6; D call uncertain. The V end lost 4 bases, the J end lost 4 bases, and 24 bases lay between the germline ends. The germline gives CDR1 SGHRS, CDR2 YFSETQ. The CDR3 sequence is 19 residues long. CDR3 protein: CASSPGRVATPLGANVLTF. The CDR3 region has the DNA TGCGCCAGCAGCCCGGGCCGGGTTGCCACTCCTCTGGGGGCCAACGTCCTGACTTTC.

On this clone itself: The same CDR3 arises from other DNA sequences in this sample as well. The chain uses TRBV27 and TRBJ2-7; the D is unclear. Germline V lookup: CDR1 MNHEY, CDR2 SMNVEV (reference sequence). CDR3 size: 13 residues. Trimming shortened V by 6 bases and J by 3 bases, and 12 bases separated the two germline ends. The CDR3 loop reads CASSLTNGYEQYF. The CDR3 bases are TGTGCCAGCAGCCTAACTAATGGCTACGAGCAGTACTTC.